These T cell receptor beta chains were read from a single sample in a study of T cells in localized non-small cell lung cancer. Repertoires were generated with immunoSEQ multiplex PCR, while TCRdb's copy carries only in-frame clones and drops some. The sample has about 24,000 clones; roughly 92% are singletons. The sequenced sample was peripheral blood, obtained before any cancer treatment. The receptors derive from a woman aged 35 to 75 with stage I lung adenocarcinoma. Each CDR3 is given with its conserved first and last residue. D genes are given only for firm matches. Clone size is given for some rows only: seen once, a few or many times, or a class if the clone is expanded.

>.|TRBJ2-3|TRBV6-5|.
CASVSPARNTQYF
TGTGCCAGCGTATCGCCGGCGAGGAATACGCAGTATTTT
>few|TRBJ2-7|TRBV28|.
CASSLLLTVGALSSRQYF
TGTGCCAGCAGTTTACTATTGACGGTGGGCGCGCTCAGCAGTCGGCAGTACTTC
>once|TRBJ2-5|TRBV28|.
CASSRLQGGGETQYF
TGTGCCAGCAGCAGATTGCAGGGAGGGGGAGAGACCCAGTACTTC
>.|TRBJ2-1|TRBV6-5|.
CASRSTGSSYNEQFF
TGTGCCAGCAGATCAACAGGTAGCTCCTACAATGAGCAGTTCTTC
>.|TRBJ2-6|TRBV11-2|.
CASSLGQLSSGANVLTF
TGTGCCAGCAGCTTAGGGCAGTTGAGCTCTGGGGCCAACGTCCTGACTTTC
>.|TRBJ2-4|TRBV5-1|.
CASSRDGTVENIQYF
TGCGCCAGCAGCCGAGACGGGACGGTAGAAAACATTCAGTACTTC
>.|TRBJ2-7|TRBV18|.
CASSPSGSLEQYF
TGTGCCAGCTCACCATCCGGGTCCCTCGAGCAGTACTTC
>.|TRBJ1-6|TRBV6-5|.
CASSYSNRANSPLHF
TGTGCCAGCAGTTACTCAAACAGGGCGAATTCACCCCTCCACTTT
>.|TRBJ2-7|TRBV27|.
CASSSYYEQYF
TGTGCCAGCAGTAGTTACTACGAGCAGTACTTC
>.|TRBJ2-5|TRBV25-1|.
CASSRQQGETQYF
TGTGCCAGCAGTAGACAGCAGGGAGAGACCCAGTACTTC
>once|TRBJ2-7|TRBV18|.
CASSPAGDPGQQYF
TGTGCCAGCTCACCAGCAGGGGACCCCGGGCAGCAGTACTTC
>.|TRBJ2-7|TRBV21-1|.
CASSKSPGEGSYEQYF
TGTGCCAGCAGCAAAAGTCCAGGGGAAGGCTCCTACGAGCAGTACTTC
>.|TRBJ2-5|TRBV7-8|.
CASSLGLAETQYF
TGTGCCAGCAGCTTAGGCCTAGCGGAGACCCAGTACTTC
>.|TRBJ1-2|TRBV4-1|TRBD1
CASSPGQGTNYGYTF
TGCGCCAGCAGCCCCGGACAGGGGACTAACTATGGCTACACCTTC
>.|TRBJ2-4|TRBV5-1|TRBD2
CASNPEAGGGGIQYF
TGCGCCAGTAACCCGGAGGCGGGGGGCGGCGGCATTCAGTACTTC
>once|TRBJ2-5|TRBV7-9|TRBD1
CASSLGTGVETQYF
TGTGCCAGCAGCCTAGGGACAGGAGTAGAGACCCAGTACTTC
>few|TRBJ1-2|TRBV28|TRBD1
CASRARQGSGAYGYTF
TGTGCCAGCAGGGCAAGACAGGGATCGGGGGCCTATGGCTACACCTTC
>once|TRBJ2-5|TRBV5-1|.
CASSPGGQETQYF
TGCGCCAGCTCCCCGGGCGGTCAAGAGACCCAGTACTTC
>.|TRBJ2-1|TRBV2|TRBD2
CASSVSSGRGYNEQFF
TGTGCCAGCAGTGTCAGTAGCGGGAGGGGGTACAATGAGCAGTTCTTC
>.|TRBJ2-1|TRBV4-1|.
CASSQDPPRPRPNEQFF
TGCGCCAGCAGCCAAGACCCACCGAGACCCCGACCCAATGAGCAGTTCTTC
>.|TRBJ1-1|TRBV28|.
CAIKHDMNTEAFF
TGTGCCATCAAACACGACATGAACACTGAAGCTTTCTTT
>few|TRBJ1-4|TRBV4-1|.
CASSPLLREKLFF
TGCGCCAGCAGCCCCCTATTGAGAGAAAAACTGTTTTTT
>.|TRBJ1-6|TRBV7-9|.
CASSRAGQNNSPLHF
TGTGCCAGCAGCCGTGCAGGACAGAATAATTCACCCCTCCACTTT
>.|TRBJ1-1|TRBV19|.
CASSLQGGGNTEAFF
TGTGCCAGTAGTCTACAGGGTGGGGGGAACACTGAAGCTTTCTTT
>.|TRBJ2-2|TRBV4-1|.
CASSQEVRTGELFF
TGCGCCAGCAGCCAAGAGGTCAGGACCGGGGAGCTGTTTTTT
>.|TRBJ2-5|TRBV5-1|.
CASSSGRFLETQYF
.
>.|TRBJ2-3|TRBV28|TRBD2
CASSSTAGVFPYMQYF
TGTGCCAGCAGTTCGACGGCGGGAGTTTTTCCTTACATGCAGTATTTT
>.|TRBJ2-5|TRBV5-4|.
CASTGTPDGDQYF
TGTGCCAGCACCGGGACTCCTGATGGGGACCAGTACTTC